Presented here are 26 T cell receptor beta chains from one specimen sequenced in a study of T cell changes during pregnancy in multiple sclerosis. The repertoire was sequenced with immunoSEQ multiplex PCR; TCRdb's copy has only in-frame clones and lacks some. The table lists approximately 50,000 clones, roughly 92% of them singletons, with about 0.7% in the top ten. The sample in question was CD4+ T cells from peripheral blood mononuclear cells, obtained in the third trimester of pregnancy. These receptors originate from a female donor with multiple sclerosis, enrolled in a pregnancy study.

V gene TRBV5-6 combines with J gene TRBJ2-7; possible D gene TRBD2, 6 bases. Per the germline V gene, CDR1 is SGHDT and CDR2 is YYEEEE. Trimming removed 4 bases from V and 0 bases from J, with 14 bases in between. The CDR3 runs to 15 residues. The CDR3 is CASSRGGVRSYEQYF. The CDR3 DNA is TGTGCCAGCAGCCGCGGCGGGGTCCGCTCCTACGAGCAGTACTTC.

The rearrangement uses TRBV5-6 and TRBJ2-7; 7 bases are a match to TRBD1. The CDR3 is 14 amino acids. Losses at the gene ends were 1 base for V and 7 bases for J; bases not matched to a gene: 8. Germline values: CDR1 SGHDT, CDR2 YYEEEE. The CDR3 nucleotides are TGTGCCAGCAGCTTGACGACAGGGACATGGGAGCAGTACTTC. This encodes CASSLTTGTWEQYF.

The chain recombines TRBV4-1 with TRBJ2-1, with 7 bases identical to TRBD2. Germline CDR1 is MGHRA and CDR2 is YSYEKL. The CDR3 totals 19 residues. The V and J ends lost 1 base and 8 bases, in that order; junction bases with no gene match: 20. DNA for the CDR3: TGCGCCAGCAGCCAAGCCGACGTTGTGGCGGGAGTTAACCGGGATGAGCAGTTCTTC. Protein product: CASSQADVVAGVNRDEQFF.

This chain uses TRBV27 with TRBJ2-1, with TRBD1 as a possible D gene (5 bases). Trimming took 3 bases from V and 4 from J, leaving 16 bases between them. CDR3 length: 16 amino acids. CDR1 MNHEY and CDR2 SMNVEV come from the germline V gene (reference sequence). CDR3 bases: TGTGCCAGCAGTTTGTACCAGGGTTTGTTTTACAATGAGCAGTTCTTC. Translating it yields CASSLYQGLFYNEQFF.

CDR3 in DNA: TGTGCCAGCAGCCTAAGAGGGGGCTTGGAGACCCAGTACTTC. Translated: CASSLRGGLETQYF. The J gene is TRBJ2-5, the V gene TRBV11-1; 7 positions match TRBD1. V was pared by 5 bases and J by 5 bases, with 8 bases of the junction left unmatched. The germline V gene encodes CDR1 SGHAT and CDR2 FQDESV (reference sequence). The CDR3 spans 14 residues.

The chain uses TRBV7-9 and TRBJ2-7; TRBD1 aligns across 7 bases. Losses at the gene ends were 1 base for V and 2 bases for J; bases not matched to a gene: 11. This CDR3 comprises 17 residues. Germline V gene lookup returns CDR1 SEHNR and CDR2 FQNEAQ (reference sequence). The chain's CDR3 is CASSLGLGGFEAYEQYF. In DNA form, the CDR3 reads TGTGCCAGCAGCTTAGGGCTAGGGGGCTTCGAAGCCTACGAGCAGTACTTC.

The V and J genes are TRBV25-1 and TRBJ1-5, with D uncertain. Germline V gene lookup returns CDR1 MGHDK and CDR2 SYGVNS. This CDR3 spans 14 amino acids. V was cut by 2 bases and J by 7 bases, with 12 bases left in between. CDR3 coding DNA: TGTGCCAGCAGTGAAACCGGGGAGAGCCAGCCCCAGCATTTT. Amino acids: CASSETGESQPQHF.

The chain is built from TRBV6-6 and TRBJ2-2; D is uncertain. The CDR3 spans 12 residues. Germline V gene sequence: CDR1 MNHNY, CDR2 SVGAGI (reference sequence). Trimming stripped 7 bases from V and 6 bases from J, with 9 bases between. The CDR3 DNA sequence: TGTGCCAGCAAGTTGAGTTCCGGGGAGCTGTTTTTT. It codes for CASKLSSGELFF.

The CDR3 nucleotides are TGTGCCAGCAGCTCCTGGACAGTCGGCTACGAGCAGTACTTC. Its protein is CASSSWTVGYEQYF. The V gene is TRBV5-6, the J gene TRBJ2-7; the D gene is possibly TRBD1 (6 bases). The ends were cut back, 3 bases at V and 3 bases at J, with 13 bases in the middle. The CDR3 sequence is 14 residues long. CDR1 is SGHDT and CDR2 is YYEEEE in the germline V gene.

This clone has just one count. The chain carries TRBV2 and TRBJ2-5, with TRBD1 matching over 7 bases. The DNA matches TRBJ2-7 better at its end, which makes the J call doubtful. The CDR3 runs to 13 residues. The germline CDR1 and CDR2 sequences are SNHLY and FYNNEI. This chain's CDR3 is CASSGNRGREQYF. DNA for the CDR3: TGTGCCAGCAGTGGGAACAGGGGTCGCGAGCAGTACTTC.

CDR3 residues: CASSPEDDRGYEQYF. The CDR3 coding sequence is TGTGCCAGCAGCCCGGAGGATGATCGGGGTTACGAGCAGTACTTC. The chain combines TRBV7-8 with TRBJ2-7, with D possibly being TRBD2 (5 bases). The germline V gene encodes CDR1 SGHVS and CDR2 FQNEAQ. The CDR3 runs to 15 residues. Between the trimmed V and J ends, which lost 5 bases and 4 bases, there was a span of 18 bases. The variable domain in full, with the rest retrieved from reference TRBV7-8 and TRBJ2-7, is GAGVSQSPRYKVAKRGQDVALRCDPISGHVSLFWYQQALGQGPEFLTYFQNEAQLDKSGLPSDRFFAERPEGSVSTLKIQRTQQEDSAVYLCASSPEDDRGYEQYFGPGTRLTVT.

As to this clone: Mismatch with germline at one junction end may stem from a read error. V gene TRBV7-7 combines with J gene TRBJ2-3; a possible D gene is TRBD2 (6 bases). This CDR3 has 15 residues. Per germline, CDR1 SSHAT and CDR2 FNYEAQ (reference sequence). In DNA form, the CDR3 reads TGTGCTAGCAGCTTAGGGACTGGTAGCACAGATACGCAGTATTTT. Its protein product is CASSLGTGSTDTQYF.

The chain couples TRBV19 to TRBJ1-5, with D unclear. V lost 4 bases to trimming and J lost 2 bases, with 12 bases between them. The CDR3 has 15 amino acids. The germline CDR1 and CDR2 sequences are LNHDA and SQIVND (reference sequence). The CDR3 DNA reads TGTGCCAGTAGTAAACAACAGATAGGCAATCAGCCCCAGCATTTT. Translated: CASSKQQIGNQPQHF.

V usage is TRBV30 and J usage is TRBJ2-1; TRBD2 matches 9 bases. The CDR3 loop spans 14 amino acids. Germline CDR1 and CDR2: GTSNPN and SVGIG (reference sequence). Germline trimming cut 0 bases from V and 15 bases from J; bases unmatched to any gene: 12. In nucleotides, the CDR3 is TGTGCCTGGAGTGTACCCCAGCGGGAGGCCATGCGGTTCTTC. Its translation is CAWSVPQREAMRFF.

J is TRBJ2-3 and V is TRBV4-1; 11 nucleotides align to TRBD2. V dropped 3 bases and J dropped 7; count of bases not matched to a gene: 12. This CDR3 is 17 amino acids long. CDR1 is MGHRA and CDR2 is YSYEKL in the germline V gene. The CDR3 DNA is TGCGCCAGCAGCCACATCTCGGGACTAGCGGTAGCCTATACGCAGTATTTT. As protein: CASSHISGLAVAYTQYF.

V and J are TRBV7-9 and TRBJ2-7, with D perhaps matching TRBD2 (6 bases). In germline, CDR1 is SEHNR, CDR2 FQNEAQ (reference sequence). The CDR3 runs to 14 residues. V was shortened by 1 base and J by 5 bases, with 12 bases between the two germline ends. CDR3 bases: TGTGCCAGCAGCTTAGACGGGGGTTCCCACGAGCAGTACTTC. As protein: CASSLDGGSHEQYF. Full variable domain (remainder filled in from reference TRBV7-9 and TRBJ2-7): DTGVSQNPRHKITKRGQNVTFRCDPISEHNRLYWYRQTLGQGPEFLTYFQNEAQLEKSRLLSDRFSAERPKGSFSTLEIQRTEQGDSAMYLCASSLDGGSHEQYFGPGTRLTVT.

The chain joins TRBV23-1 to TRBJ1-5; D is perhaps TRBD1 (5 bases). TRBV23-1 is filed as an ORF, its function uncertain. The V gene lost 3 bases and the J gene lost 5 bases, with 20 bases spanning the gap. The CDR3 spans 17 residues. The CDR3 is CASSQVVRGGQDQPQHF. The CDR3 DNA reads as TGCGCCAGCAGTCAGGTTGTAAGGGGAGGTCAGGATCAGCCCCAGCATTTT.

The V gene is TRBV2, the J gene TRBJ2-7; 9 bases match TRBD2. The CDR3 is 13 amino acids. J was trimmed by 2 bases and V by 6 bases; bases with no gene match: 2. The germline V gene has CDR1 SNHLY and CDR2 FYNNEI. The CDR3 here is CASRSSGTYEQYF. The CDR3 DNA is TGTGCCAGCAGATCTAGCGGGACCTACGAGCAGTACTTC.

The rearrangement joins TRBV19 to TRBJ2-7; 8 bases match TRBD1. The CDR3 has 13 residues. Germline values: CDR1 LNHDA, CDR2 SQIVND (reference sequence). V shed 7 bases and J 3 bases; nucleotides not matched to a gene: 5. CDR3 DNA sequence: TGTGCCAGTACCGGACAGGGAAACTACGAGCAGTACTTC. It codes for CASTGQGNYEQYF.

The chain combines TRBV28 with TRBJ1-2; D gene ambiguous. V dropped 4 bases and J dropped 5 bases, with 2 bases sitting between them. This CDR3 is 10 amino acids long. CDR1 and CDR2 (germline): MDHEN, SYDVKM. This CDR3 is CASSSYGYTF. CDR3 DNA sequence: TGTGCCAGCAGTTCTTATGGCTACACCTTC.

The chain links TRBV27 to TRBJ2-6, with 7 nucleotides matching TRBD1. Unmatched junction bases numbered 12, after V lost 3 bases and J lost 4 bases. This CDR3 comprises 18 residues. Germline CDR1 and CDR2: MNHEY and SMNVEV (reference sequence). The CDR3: CASSFYMDRFSGANVLTF. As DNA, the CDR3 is TGTGCCAGCAGTTTCTATATGGACAGGTTCTCCGGGGCCAACGTCCTGACTTTC.

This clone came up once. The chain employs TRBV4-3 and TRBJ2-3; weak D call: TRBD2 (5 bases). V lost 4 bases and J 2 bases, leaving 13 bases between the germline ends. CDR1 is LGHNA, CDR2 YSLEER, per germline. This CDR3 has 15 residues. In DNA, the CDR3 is TGCGCCAGCAGCCCCCAAGGACTTCTCACAGATACGCAGTATTTT. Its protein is CASSPQGLLTDTQYF.

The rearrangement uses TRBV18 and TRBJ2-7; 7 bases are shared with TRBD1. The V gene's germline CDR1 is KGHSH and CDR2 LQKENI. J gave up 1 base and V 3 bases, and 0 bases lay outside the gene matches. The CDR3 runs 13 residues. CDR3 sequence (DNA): TGTGCCAGCTCACCGGGACAGTCCTACGAGCAGTACTTC. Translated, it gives CASSPGQSYEQYF.

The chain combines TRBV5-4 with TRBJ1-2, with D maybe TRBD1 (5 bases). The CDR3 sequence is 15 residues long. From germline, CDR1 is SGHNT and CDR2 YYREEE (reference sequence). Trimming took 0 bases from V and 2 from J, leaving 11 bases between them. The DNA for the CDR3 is TGTGCCAGCAGCTTGGCAGGGTCGAGAAACTATGGCTACACCTTC. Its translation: CASSLAGSRNYGYTF. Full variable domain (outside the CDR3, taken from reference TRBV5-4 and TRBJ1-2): ETGVTQSPTHLIKTRGQQVTLRCSSQSGHNTVSWYQQALGQGPQFIFQYYREEENGRGNFPPRFSGLQFPNYSSELNVNALELDDSALYLCASSLAGSRNYGYTFGSGTRLTVV.

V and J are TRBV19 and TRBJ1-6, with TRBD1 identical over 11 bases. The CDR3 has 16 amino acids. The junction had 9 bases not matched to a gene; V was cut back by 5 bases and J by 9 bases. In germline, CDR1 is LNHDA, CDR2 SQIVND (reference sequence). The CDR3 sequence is CASSPLGTGGRSPLHF. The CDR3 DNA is TGTGCCAGTAGTCCATTGGGGACAGGGGGACGTTCACCCCTCCACTTT.

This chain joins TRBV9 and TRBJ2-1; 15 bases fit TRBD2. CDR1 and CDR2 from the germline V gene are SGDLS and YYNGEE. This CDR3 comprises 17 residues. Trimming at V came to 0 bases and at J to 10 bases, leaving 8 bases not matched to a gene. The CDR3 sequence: CASSVAGLAGGDREQFF. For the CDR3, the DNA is TGTGCCAGCAGCGTAGCTGGACTAGCGGGAGGGGACAGGGAGCAGTTCTTC.